These 2 T cell receptor beta chains were sequenced from one sample in a study of T cell changes during pregnancy in multiple sclerosis. Clones were sequenced by immunoSEQ multiplex PCR, and TCRdb holds only the in-frame ones, with some missing. Here the sample spans around 71,000 clones, 90% to 95% being singletons. Sample: peripheral blood, taken after pregnancy. The receptor source for this set is a female donor with multiple sclerosis, enrolled in a pregnancy study.

The chain's CDR3 is CASSRTRGAYEQYF. The CDR3 region has the DNA TGTGCCAGCAGCCGAACCCGGGGGGCCTACGAGCAGTACTTC. This chain connects TRBV11-1 to TRBJ2-7, with 7 bases identical to TRBD2. The length of the CDR3 is 14 residues. The J segment lost 2 bases and the V segment lost 5 bases, leaving 6 bases of the junction unmatched. Per germline, CDR1 SGHAT and CDR2 FQDESV (reference sequence). The full variable domain, its missing parts supplied by reference TRBV11-1 and TRBJ2-7, is EAEVAQSPRYKITEKSQAVAFWCDPISGHATLYWYRQILGQGPELLVQFQDESVVDDSQLPKDRFSAERLKGVDSTLKIQPAELGDSAMYLCASSRTRGAYEQYFGPGTRLTVT.

The CDR3 bases are TGTGCCTCCTCGGGGTTGACGAACACTGAAGCTTTCTTT. Translation gives CASSGLTNTEAFF. The rearrangement links TRBV10-3 to TRBJ1-1; D not certain. The V end was cut by 11 bases, the J end by 1 base, with 14 bases between. Germline-derived CDR1 and CDR2 are ENHRY and SYGVKD. CDR3 length equals 13 residues.